The sample holds many counts of the clone carrying this TCR beta chain. Its specificity is unknown. The data were obtained in a study of CD8 T cells in ankylosing spondylitis. Overall study findings and caveats: Blood of patients with ankylosing spondylitis appeared to be characterized by a TCR beta motif of about 8 highly homologous variants. Matched ankylosing spondylitis synovial fluid reportedly showed significant enrichment of disease-linked clones.

With molecular barcodes, quantitative 5'-RACE was used to make the TCR beta libraries. TCRdb fed the 5' RACE reads into MiXCR, producing one record per CDR3 protein. The table has 150,000 to 200,000 distinct CDR3 sequences, more than 9% seen once. The CDR3 covers 12 residues. Looked up from germline, CDR1 is SQVTM and CDR2 is ANQGSEA. Trimming took 7 bases from V and 6 from J, leaving 15 bases between them. The chain has TRBV29-1 and TRBJ1-1; possibly TRBD1 for D (5 bases). The sequenced sample was blood, either unsorted or a sorted T cell fraction (not recorded which). This TCR derives from a male donor with ankylosing spondylitis or in good health (not recorded which). The CDR3 region has the DNA TGCAGCGGACTGGAGGGGACCTCTGAAGCTTTCTTT. This gives the protein CSGLEGTSEAFF. Full variable domain (outside the CDR3, taken from reference TRBV29-1 and TRBJ1-1): SAVISQKPSRDICQRGTSLTIQCQVDSQVTMMFWYRQQPGQSLTLIATANQGSEATYESGFVIDKFPISRPNLTFSTLTVSNMSPEDSSIYLCSGLEGTSEAFFGQGTRLTVV.